The rows below give T cell receptor beta chains drawn from one sample of a study of blood T cells in healthy people across ages. TCRdb analysed the 5' RACE reads with MiXCR anew, one entry per CDR3 protein. Of 450,000 to 700,000 distinct CDR3 sequences listed, 27% are singletons. The material sequenced was blood. The receptors were gathered from a woman aged 70-85 years in good health. CDR3s include the opening cysteine and the closing phenylalanine or tryptophan. The D gene is left open where the match is weak. Clone sizes are given selectively: once, few, many, or a class where the clone is expanded.

d_gene	j_gene	v_gene	abundance	CDR3nt	CDR3aa
TRBD1	TRBJ1-2	TRBV9	many	TGTGCCAGCAGCGCCCACAGGGGGGACTATGGCTACACCTTC	CASSAHRGDYGYTF
-	TRBJ1-3	TRBV7-2	-	TGTGCCAGCAGCTTAATCGCGGCTGGAAACACCATATATTTT	CASSLIAAGNTIYF
TRBD1	TRBJ2-6	TRBV5-1	few	TGCGCCAGCAGCTTCCCCCGGACAGGAGACTCTGGGGCCAACGTCCTGACTTTC	CASSFPRTGDSGANVLTF
-	TRBJ2-1	TRBV5-1	many	TGCGCCAGCAGCATGACTGATTACTCCTACAATGAGCAGTTCTTC	CASSMTDYSYNEQFF
TRBD2	TRBJ2-3	TRBV20-1	-	TGCAGTGCTGGGGGGGGGAGCACGGATACGCAGTATTTT	CSAGGGSTDTQYF
TRBD2	TRBJ2-1	TRBV5-6	-	TGTGCCAGCAGCATAATAGCGGGGGGTCGCTACAATGAGCAGTTCTTC	CASSIIAGGRYNEQFF
-	TRBJ2-1	TRBV6-5	-	TGTGCCAGCAGTTTACTCCGGGACTCCTACTCCTACAATGAGCAGTTCTTC	CASSLLRDSYSYNEQFF
-	TRBJ2-1	TRBV11-2	-	TGTGCCAGCAGCTTAAGAGTGGGACGGACCTGGGGTGGGGAGCAGTTCTTC	CASSLRVGRTWGGEQFF
-	TRBJ2-5	TRBV5-5	few	TGTGCCAGCAGCTTGACTGGGGGTAACGTGGAGACCCAGTACTTC	CASSLTGGNVETQYF
-	TRBJ2-1	TRBV14	few	TGTGCCAGCAGCCAAGTGGGCAGCAAGGAGGAGCAGTTCTTC	CASSQVGSKEEQFF
TRBD2	TRBJ2-7	TRBV20-1	-	TGCAGTGCTAAGACTAGCGGGGGGATTAGCTCCTACGAGCAGTACTTC	CSAKTSGGISSYEQYF
-	TRBJ2-5	TRBV4-3	-	TGCGCCAGCAGCCGGGGGACGGTAAAGGCCCAAGAGACCCAGTACTTC	CASSRGTVKAQETQYF
TRBD2	TRBJ2-1	TRBV5-1	-	TGCGCCAGCAGCTTGGCCGGGACTAGCGGTAGCTCCTACAATGAGCAGTTCTTC	CASSLAGTSGSSYNEQFF
TRBD1	TRBJ2-7	TRBV18	many	TGTGCCAGCTCACCTACAGGGGACGAGCAGTACTTC	CASSPTGDEQYF
-	TRBJ1-6	TRBV7-9	few	TGTGCCAGCAGCCCCGCTGCACAGGGAAGAGCACCCCTCCACTTT	CASSPAAQGRAPLHF
-	TRBJ2-1	TRBV4-2	-	TGTGCCAGCAGCCAAGTTGGTACGGGAGACACCTTCAATGAGCAGTTCTTC	CASSQVGTGDTFNEQFF
-	TRBJ2-4	TRBV6-2/TRBV6-3	few	TGTGCCAGCATGAGCTGGGAGGCGGAGAAAAACATTCAGTACTTC	CASMSWEAEKNIQYF
-	TRBJ2-7	TRBV12-5	few	TGTGCTAGTGGGATTTCCTACGAGCAGTACTTC	CASGISYEQYF
TRBD1	TRBJ1-2	TRBV20-1	-	TGCAGTGCGCCCGAGACAGGGAATGGCTACACCTTC	CSAPETGNGYTF
TRBD1	TRBJ1-3	TRBV4-3	-	TGCGCCAGCAGCCTGGACAGGTCCGTTGGTAACACCATATATTTT	CASSLDRSVGNTIYF
-	TRBJ2-5	TRBV27	few	TGTGCCAGCAGTTTAAAGGGGTACCAAGAGACCCAGTACTTC	CASSLKGYQETQYF
TRBD1	TRBJ1-4	TRBV7-9	once	TGTGCCAGCAGCTCCGGACAGGCCGAGTTTTTT	CASSSGQAEFF
TRBD2	TRBJ2-3	TRBV6-5	-	TGTGCCAGCAGCCCAATAGCGGGGGGGCCCCCAGATACGCAGTATTTT	CASSPIAGGPPDTQYF
TRBD1	TRBJ1-1	TRBV19	-	TGTGCCAGCAGGACAGGGGGCCGCATGAACACTGAAGCTTTCTTT	CASRTGGRMNTEAFF
-	TRBJ1-4	TRBV19	few	TGTGCCAGTAGTCGGTCCTTCCTCGGTGAAAAACTGTTTTTT	CASSRSFLGEKLFF
TRBD1	TRBJ2-1	TRBV5-1	-	TGCGCCAGCAGCTTGGGACAGGGGGTAGATGAGCAGTTCTTC	CASSLGQGVDEQFF
-	TRBJ1-2	TRBV18	few	TGTGCCAGCTCACGGGACACGAGAAACTATGGCTACACCTTC	CASSRDTRNYGYTF
-	TRBJ1-1	TRBV7-3	few	TGTGCCAGCAGCTTGGGGGGAAATGGTGTTGAAGCTTTCTTT	CASSLGGNGVEAFF
-	TRBJ1-1	TRBV3-1	-	TGTGCCAGCAGCGCTAGGAACACAGGAACTGAAGCTTTCTTT	CASSARNTGTEAFF
TRBD1	TRBJ1-6	TRBV5-1	few	TGCGCCAGCAGCCCTGGGACAGGGGGGTCCTATAATTCACCCCTCCACTTT	CASSPGTGGSYNSPLHF
TRBD2	TRBJ2-1	TRBV9	few	TGTGCCAGCAGCGATCGTAGCGGGGGGCCCTACAATGAGCAGTTCTTC	CASSDRSGGPYNEQFF
-	TRBJ1-2	TRBV24-1	few	TGTGCCACCAGTGATCTCTTCTATGGCTACACCTTC	CATSDLFYGYTF
TRBD1	TRBJ2-5	TRBV7-9	-	TGTGCCTGCAACCGTTGGACCAGGACAGGGGGCGTAGAGACCCAGTACTTC	CACNRWTRTGGVETQYF
TRBD1	TRBJ1-5	TRBV28	-	TGTGCCGCCTCTTTAGTCGGGACAGGCAATCAGCCCCAGCATTTT	CAASLVGTGNQPQHF
-	TRBJ2-5	TRBV12-3/TRBV12-4	-	TGTGCCAGCAGTTCCCCCTTGGGTCGGGGGTCTCAAGAGACCCAGTACTTC	CASSSPLGRGSQETQYF
-	TRBJ2-5	TRBV29-1	few	TGCAGCGCCATTTCGGCGGACAATGAGCAGCTCTTC	CSAISADNEQLF
TRBD2	TRBJ2-7	TRBV11-2	-	TGTGCCAGCAGCTTACTCCGGGGGGGGGACGAGCAGTACTTC	CASSLLRGGDEQYF
TRBD2	TRBJ2-1	TRBV5-1	few	TGCGCCAGCAGCTGGGGACTAGCGGGGGGCACCTACAATGAGCAGTTCTTC	CASSWGLAGGTYNEQFF
-	TRBJ2-1	TRBV6-6	few	TGTGCCAGCAGTTACAGGCAGGACAATGAGCAGTTCTTC	CASSYRQDNEQFF
-	TRBJ2-5	TRBV29-1	few	TGCAGCGTTGCCCACTCGCCGAAACAAGAGACCCAGTACTTC	CSVAHSPKQETQYF
-	TRBJ1-5	TRBV7-7	-	TGTGCCAGCAACCAGGAGCCCCCAGCCGGGCGGGATGAGCCCCAGCATTTT	CASNQEPPAGRDEPQHF
-	TRBJ1-6	TRBV2	-	TGTGCCAGCAAGGCCCTGGGCTCCTATAATTCACCCCTCCACTTT	CASKALGSYNSPLHF
-	TRBJ1-4	TRBV4-3	-	TGCGCCAGCAGCCGAGAGTTTGGTGTGGGAACAACTAATGAAAAACTGTTTTTT	CASSREFGVGTTNEKLFF
TRBD2	TRBJ2-3	TRBV7-2	many	TGTGCCAGCAGCGCCTCTAGCGGGGGGGCATCTACGCAGTATTTT	CASSASSGGASTQYF
-	TRBJ2-4	TRBV15	-	TGTGCCACCAGCCCCAGGGTGGAAAACATTCAGTACTTC	CATSPRVENIQYF
TRBD2	TRBJ2-1	TRBV9	-	TGTGCCAGCAGCTCGATAGCGGGGGGGCCGTATGAGCAGTTCTTC	CASSSIAGGPYEQFF
-	TRBJ2-4	TRBV15	-	TGTGCCACGAGGGGAGCCAAAAACATTCAGTACTTC	CATRGAKNIQYF
-	TRBJ2-1	TRBV5-1	-	TGCGCCAGCAGCTCCGATTCTCTAGGAGAGCAGTTCTTC	CASSSDSLGEQFF
-	TRBJ2-1	TRBV5-1	-	TGCGCCTGCAGACTCGGATCCTACAATGAGCAGTTCTTC	CACRLGSYNEQFF
TRBD1	TRBJ2-1	TRBV7-2	-	TGTGCCAGCAGCTCAACCCTGGACAGGGGCAATGAGCAGTTCTTT	CASSSTLDRGNEQFF
-	TRBJ2-5	TRBV5-1	-	TGCGCCAGCAGCCCCGCGGGGCAGGAACAAGAGACCCAGTACTTC	CASSPAGQEQETQYF
TRBD1	TRBJ1-1	TRBV18	few	TGTGCCAGCTCACCGCCAGGGGGGAACACTGAAGCTTTCTTT	CASSPPGGNTEAFF
TRBD2	TRBJ2-5	TRBV2	-	TGTGCCAGCAGTGTGGGACTAGCGGGATACCAAGAGACCCAGTACTTC	CASSVGLAGYQETQYF
-	TRBJ1-1	TRBV5-1	-	TGCGCCAGCAGTCGATACGGGACGTCGAACATTGAAGCTTTCTTT	CASSRYGTSNIEAFF
TRBD1	TRBJ1-2	TRBV24-1	few	TGTGCCACCAGTGAATCGCAGGGGGGGGCTAACTATGGCTACACCTTC	CATSESQGGANYGYTF
TRBD2	TRBJ2-5	TRBV4-3	-	TGCGCCAGCAGCCAAGATTGGTCGCGGGGGGAGGAGACCCAGTACTTC	CASSQDWSRGEETQYF
-	TRBJ1-1	TRBV3-1	-	TGTGCCAGCAGCCACAATTCGGGGATCACTGAAGCTTTCTTT	CASSHNSGITEAFF
-	TRBJ1-4	TRBV7-9	-	TGTGCCAGCAGCTCGACAGCTCTTAGGGCCGAAAAACTGTTTTTT	CASSSTALRAEKLFF
TRBD1	TRBJ2-7	TRBV2	few	TGTGCCAGTGTAGCCCGACAGGGGTCCTCCGAGCAGTACTTC	CASVARQGSSEQYF
-	TRBJ1-6	TRBV4-1	-	TGCGCCAGCAGCCGGAGACGTACGACAAGTGACGATTCACCCCTCCACTTT	CASSRRRTTSDDSPLHF